This TCR beta chain was documented in a study of T cell repertoires in ileal Crohn's disease. As for the study in general: Median disease duration was 7.9 years; about 37% smoked at surgery.

A word on this clone: Antigen specificity is unknown.

Per the germline V gene, CDR1 is SQVTM and CDR2 is ANQGSEA. The V gene end was trimmed by 6 bases and the J gene end by 4 bases; junction bases not matched to a gene: 4. There are 13 residues in the CDR3. Profiled with immunoSEQ multiplex PCR; TCRdb holds only in-frame clones, not every one. The table shows around 15,000 clones, with under 95% occurring only once. The study's findings and limits: High-frequency clones were more common in sorted CD8 than CD4 cells. Clonality above 26.8% at surgery always came with endoscopic recurrence.

The rearrangement joins TRBV29-1 to TRBJ1-1; 11 bases map to TRBD1. This sequence originates from an adult with Crohn's disease. The sequencing sample was made of ileal tissue. For the CDR3, the DNA is TGCAGCGTGGCTGGACAGGGGGCCACTGAAGCTTTCTTT. This sequence encodes CSVAGQGATEAFF.